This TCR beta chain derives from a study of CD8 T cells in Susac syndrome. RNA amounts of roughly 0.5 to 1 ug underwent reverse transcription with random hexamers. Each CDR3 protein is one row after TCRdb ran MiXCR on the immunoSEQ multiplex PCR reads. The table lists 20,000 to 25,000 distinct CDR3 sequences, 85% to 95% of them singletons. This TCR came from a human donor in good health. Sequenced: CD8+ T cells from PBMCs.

CDR3 bases: TGCGCCAGCAGCCAAGAAAGGGTGGATACGCAGTATTTT. Protein product: CASSQERVDTQYF. The rearrangement uses TRBV4-1 and TRBJ2-3; D uncertain. This CDR3 has 13 amino acids. Trimming shortened V by 0 bases and J by 6 bases, and 7 bases separated the two germline ends. The germline V gene encodes CDR1 MGHRA and CDR2 YSYEKL.